The present T cell receptor beta chain was sequenced within a study of T cell repertoires in cytomegalovirus infection. Study at large: The authors used CMV epitopes that were HLA-C-restricted (recently identified) and HLA-B-restricted (well studied). Public TCR beta signatures were indicative of both CMV infection and a matching HLA type. Whole-study results and caveats: People with CMV and the relevant HLA were identified by cumulative public TCR beta family frequency.

TCRdb itself ran the reads through MiXCR, one entry per CDR3 protein. The sample has about 160,000 distinct CDR3 sequences, roughly 20% seen once. This clonotype was picked up a small number of times. As yet, its antigen is unknown. Trimming cost V 2 bases and J 0 bases, with 10 bases left between them. The CDR3 sequence is 15 residues long. Germline V lookup: CDR1 SGHTA, CDR2 FQGTGA. This specimen was CD8+ T cells from cultured PBMCs, taken from culture after CMV antigen stimulation. This chain connects TRBV7-3 to TRBJ1-1; D is possibly TRBD1 (6 bases). The clonotype was recovered from a human donor in good health (CMV status not recorded). Some clones in this sample may be carry-over from other donors' samples. For the CDR3, the DNA is TGTGCCAGCAGCTTAGGGGGGGCTATGAACACTGAAGCTTTCTTT. Protein: CASSLGGAMNTEAFF. Variable domain in full (rest from reference TRBV7-3 and TRBJ1-1): GAGVSQTPSNKVTEKGKYVELRCDPISGHTALYWYRQSLGQGPEFLIYFQGTGAADDSGLPNDRFFAVRPEGSVSTLKIQRTERGDSAVYLCASSLGGAMNTEAFFGQGTRLTVV.